The 3 T cell receptor beta chains reported below all come from one sample, sequenced in a study of tumor and adjacent non-tumor tissue in lung cancer. TCRbeta libraries were built with three rounds of nested PCR, modified from ARM-PCR. Via MiXCR, TCRdb re-called the multiplex PCR reads, giving one row per CDR3 protein. The table shows under 95,000 distinct CDR3 sequences, with around 65% occurring only once. No cell sorting was done before RNA was extracted from the tissue. Sequencing used lung tumor tissue. These receptors were obtained from a man between 65 and 80 years old with non-small cell lung cancer.

In regard to this clonotype: Since a much larger clone is just one base distant, this may be a read error. CDR3 residues: CASSYSSSGNTIYF. The CDR3 DNA is TGTGCCAGCAGTTACTCGAGCTCTGGAAACACCATATATTTT. This rearrangement joins TRBV6-5 to TRBJ1-3; no reliable D call. V was trimmed by 0 bases and J by 0 bases, leaving 3 bases between them. Germline CDR1 MNHEY, CDR2 SVGAGI. CDR3 length: 14 residues.

Regarding this clonotype: This may be a read error, as it is one base from a much larger clone. The chain carries TRBV25-1 and TRBJ2-1, with D hard to call. V was trimmed by 4 bases and J by 4 bases, leaving 5 bases between them. Per germline, CDR1 MGHDK and CDR2 SYGVNS. The CDR3 covers 12 residues. This CDR3 reads CASSVKYNEQFF. The CDR3 DNA is TGTGCCAGCAGTGTCAAATACAATGAGCAGTTCTTC.

CDR3 nucleotide sequence: TGCAGCGTCAGAAGCCTGGAGTTTAATGAAAAACTGTTTTTT. Its protein is CSVRSLEFNEKLFF. The rearrangement uses TRBV29-1 and TRBJ1-4; no firm D call. There are 14 residues in the CDR3. Germline assignment: CDR1 SQVTM and CDR2 ANQGSEA. Trimming shortened V by 6 bases and J by 4 bases, and 15 bases separated the two germline ends.